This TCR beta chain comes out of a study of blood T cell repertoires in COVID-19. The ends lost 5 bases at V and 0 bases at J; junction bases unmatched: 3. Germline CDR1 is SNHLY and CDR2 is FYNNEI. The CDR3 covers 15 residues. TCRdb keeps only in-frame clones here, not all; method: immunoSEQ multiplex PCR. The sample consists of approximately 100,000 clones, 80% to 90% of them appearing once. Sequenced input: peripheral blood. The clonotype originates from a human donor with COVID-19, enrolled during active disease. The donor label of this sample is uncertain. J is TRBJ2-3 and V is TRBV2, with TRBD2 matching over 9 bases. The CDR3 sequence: CASSLAGPSTDTQYF. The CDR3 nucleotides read TGTGCCAGCAGTCTAGCGGGGCCGAGCACAGATACGCAGTATTTT.